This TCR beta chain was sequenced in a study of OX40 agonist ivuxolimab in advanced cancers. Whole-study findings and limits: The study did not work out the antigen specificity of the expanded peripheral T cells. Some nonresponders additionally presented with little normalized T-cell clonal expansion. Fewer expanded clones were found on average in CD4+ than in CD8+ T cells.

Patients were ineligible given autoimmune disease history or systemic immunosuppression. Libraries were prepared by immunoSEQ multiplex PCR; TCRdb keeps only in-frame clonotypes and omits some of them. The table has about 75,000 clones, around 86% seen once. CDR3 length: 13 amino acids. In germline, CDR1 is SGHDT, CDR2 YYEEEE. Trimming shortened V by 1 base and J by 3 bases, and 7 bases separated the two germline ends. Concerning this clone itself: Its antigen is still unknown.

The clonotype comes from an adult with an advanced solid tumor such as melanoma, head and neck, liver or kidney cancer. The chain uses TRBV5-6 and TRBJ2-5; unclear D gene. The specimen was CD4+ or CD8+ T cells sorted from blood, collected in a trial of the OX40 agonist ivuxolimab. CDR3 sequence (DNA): TGTGCCAGCAGCTTGTGGCTAGAAGAGACCCAGTACTTC. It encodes CASSLWLEETQYF.